This T cell receptor beta chain originates from a study of blood T cell repertoires in COVID-19. Sequencing was performed with immunoSEQ multiplex PCR; in TCRdb, only in-frame clones are kept and a portion is missing. The data show 60,000 or so clones, around 90% seen once. The germline V gene has CDR1 SGHNT and CDR2 YYREEE (reference sequence). CDR3 length: 16 residues. V was clipped by 2 bases and J by 6 bases, with 17 bases between them. The V and J genes are TRBV5-4 and TRBJ1-4; no clear D gene. This TCR was recovered from a human donor with active COVID-19. The donor label of this sample is uncertain. Sequencing was done on a sample of peripheral blood. The CDR3 region has the DNA TGTGCCAGCAGCTTCTACGGCGGTGCACGGGATGAAAAACTGTTTTTT. Amino acid sequence: CASSFYGGARDEKLFF.